This note documents a single TCR beta chain sequence. The antigen is undetermined. Amplification used 60 Vbeta primers and 13 Jbeta primers. Assay: immunoSEQ multiplex PCR; the TCRdb copy retains only in-frame clones and omits some. The sample totals 45,000 to 70,000 clones. These data originate in a study of cytomegalovirus exposure and HLA in healthy donors. Study results and caveats: Excluded: some indistinguishable V segments such as TRBV6-2 and TRBV6-3. In a later analysis, an Asian-associated ancestry cluster reportedly showed fewer N-insertions than the roughly 700-donor mean. Researchers reported that a few CMV-associated chains were confirmed in vitro as CMV antigen-specific. Earlier findings revealed that most TCR beta V segments proved productive either about 90% or about 30% of the time.

This CDR3 contains 15 residues. The germline V gene has CDR1 MNHEY and CDR2 SVGAGI. V gave up 5 bases and J gave up 1 base; unmatched junction bases: 3. The chain has TRBV6-5 and TRBJ2-5; 11 positions match TRBD2. The receptor was derived from a woman aged 50 to 60 in good health and CMV-seropositive. Sequenced input: PBMCs. The CDR3: CASSTSGGSQETQYF. The DNA of the CDR3 is TGTGCCAGCAGTACTAGCGGGGGATCCCAAGAGACCCAGTACTTC.